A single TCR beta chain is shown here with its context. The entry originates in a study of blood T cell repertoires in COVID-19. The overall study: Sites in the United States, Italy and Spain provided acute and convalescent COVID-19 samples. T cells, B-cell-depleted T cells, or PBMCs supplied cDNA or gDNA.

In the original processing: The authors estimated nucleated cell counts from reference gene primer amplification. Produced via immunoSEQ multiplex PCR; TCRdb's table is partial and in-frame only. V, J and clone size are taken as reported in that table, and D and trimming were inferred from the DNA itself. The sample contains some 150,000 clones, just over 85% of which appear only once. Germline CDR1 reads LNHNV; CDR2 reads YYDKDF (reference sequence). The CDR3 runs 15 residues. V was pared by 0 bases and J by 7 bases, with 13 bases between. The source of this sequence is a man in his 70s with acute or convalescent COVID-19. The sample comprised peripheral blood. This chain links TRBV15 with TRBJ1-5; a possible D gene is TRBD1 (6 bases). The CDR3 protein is CATSREGGAAQPQHF. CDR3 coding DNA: TGTGCCACCAGCAGAGAGGGGGGGGCGGCGCAGCCCCAGCATTTT.